Included here is one T cell receptor beta chain sequence, with context. This CDR3 contains 14 residues. The J segment lost 4 bases and the V segment lost 1 base, leaving 4 bases of the junction unmatched. Germline CDR1 LGHNA, CDR2 YNFKEQ. Assay used: immunoSEQ multiplex PCR; TCRdb lists only in-frame clones, some missing. The sample lists more than 65,000 clones; approximately 84% were seen once. This sample was included in a study of blood T cell repertoires in COVID-19. Study information: PBMCs, B-cell-depleted T cells, or T cells were the source of the cDNA or gDNA that made up the material.

The chain uses TRBV4-2 and TRBJ2-7; 7 positions agree with TRBD2. The receptor comes from a man in his fifties or sixties with active or convalescent COVID-19. The sample taken for sequencing was peripheral blood. CDR3 sequence (DNA): TGTGCCAGCAGCCAAGTTGGGGGGGGTTACGAGCAGTACTTC. Protein product: CASSQVGGGYEQYF.